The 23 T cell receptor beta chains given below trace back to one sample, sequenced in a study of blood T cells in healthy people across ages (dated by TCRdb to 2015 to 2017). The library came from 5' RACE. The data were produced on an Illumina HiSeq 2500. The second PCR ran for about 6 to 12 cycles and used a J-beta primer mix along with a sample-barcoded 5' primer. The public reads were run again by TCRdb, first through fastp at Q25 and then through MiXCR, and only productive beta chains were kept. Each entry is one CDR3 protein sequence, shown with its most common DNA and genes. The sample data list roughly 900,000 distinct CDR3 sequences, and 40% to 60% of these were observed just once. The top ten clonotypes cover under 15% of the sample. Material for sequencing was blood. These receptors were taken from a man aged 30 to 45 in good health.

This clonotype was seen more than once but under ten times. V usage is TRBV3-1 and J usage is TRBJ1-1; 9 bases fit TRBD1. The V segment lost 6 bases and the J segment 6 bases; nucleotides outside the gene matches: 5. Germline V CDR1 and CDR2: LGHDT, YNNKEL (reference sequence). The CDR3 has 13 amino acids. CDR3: CASRIGQGPEAFF. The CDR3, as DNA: TGTGCCAGCAGAATCGGACAGGGGCCTGAAGCTTTCTTT.

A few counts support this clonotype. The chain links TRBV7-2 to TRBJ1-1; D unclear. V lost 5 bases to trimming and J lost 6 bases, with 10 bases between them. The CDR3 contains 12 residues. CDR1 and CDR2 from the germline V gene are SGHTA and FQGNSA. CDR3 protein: CASSRLLSEAFF. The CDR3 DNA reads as TGTGCCAGCAGCAGGCTACTTTCTGAAGCTTTCTTT.

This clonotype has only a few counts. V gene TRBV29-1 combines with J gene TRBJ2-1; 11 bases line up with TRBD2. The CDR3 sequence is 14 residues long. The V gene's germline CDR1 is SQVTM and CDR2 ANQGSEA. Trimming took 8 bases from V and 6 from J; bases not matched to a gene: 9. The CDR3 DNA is TGCAGCTCACCGAAAGGACTAGCGGGCAATGAGCAGTTCTTC. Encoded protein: CSSPKGLAGNEQFF.

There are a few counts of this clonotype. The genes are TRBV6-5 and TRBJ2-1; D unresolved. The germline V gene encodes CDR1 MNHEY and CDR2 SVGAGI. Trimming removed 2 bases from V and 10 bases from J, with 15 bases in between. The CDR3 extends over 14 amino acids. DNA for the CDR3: TGTGCCAGCAGTTACGGACCCGGATTAGGGGAGCAGTTCTTC. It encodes CASSYGPGLGEQFF.

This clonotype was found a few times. DNA for the CDR3: TGTGCCAGCAGTTTAGGGGGCAGAGGTAATTCACCCCTCCACTTT. Its protein is CASSLGGRGNSPLHF. The rearrangement links TRBV27 to TRBJ1-6; tentatively, D is TRBD1 (6 bases). CDR1 and CDR2 from the germline V gene are MNHEY and SMNVEV (reference sequence). The length of the CDR3 is 15 residues. Trimming took 2 bases from V and 6 from J, leaving 11 bases between them.

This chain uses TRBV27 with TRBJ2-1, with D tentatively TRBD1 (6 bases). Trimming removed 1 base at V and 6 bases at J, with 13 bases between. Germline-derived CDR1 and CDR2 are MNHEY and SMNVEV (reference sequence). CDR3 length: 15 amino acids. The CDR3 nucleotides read TGTGCCAGCAGTTTATTGCAGGGGCGCCCCAATGAGCAGTTCTTC. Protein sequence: CASSLLQGRPNEQFF.

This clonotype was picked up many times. The CDR3 here is CASSVDLGVFGYTF. The CDR3 DNA follows: TGTGCCAGCAGTGTTGACTTGGGGGTGTTCGGCTACACCTTC. The rearrangement uses TRBV12-3 or TRBV12-4 and TRBJ1-2; possibly TRBD1 for D (5 bases). Trimming left V 5 bases short and J 8 bases short, with 18 bases between. The CDR3 is 14 amino acids.

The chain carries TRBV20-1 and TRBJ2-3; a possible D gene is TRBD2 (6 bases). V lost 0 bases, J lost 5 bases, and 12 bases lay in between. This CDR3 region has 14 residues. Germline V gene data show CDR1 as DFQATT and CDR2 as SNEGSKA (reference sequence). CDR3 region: CSARDPSEGDTQYF. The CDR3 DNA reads TGCAGTGCTAGAGATCCTAGCGAGGGAGATACGCAGTATTTT.

Written as DNA, the CDR3 is TGTGCCAGCAGCTTAGCCCTAATAGCGGCCCTCGACGAGCAGTACTTC. This gives the protein CASSLALIAALDEQYF. The chain employs TRBV7-9 and TRBJ2-7; D is perhaps TRBD2 (6 bases). The CDR3 runs 16 residues. The germline gives CDR1 SEHNR, CDR2 FQNEAQ (reference sequence). V lost 0 bases to trimming and J lost 5 bases, with 17 bases between them.

The CDR3 reads CASSAGQNEQFF. The CDR3 coding sequence is TGTGCCAGCAGTGCGGGCCAGAATGAGCAGTTCTTC. The V and J genes are TRBV6-4 and TRBJ2-1; D remains ambiguous. V shed 4 bases and J shed 7 bases, with 8 bases lying between them. Germline lookup yields CDR1 MRHNA and CDR2 SNTAGT. The length of the CDR3 is 12 residues.

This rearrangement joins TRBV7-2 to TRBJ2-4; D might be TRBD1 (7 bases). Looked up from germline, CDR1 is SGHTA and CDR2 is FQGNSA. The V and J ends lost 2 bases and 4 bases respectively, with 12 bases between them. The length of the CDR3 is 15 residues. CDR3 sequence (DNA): TGTGCCAGCAGCTTAATGGGGGGACAGAAAAACATTCAGTACTTC. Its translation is CASSLMGGQKNIQYF.

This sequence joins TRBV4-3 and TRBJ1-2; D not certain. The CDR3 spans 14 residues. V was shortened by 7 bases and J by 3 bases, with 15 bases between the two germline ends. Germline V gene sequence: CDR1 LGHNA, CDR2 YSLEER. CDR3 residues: CASKSRAEDYGYTF. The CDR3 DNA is TGCGCCAGCAAGAGCCGGGCCGAAGACTATGGCTACACCTTC.

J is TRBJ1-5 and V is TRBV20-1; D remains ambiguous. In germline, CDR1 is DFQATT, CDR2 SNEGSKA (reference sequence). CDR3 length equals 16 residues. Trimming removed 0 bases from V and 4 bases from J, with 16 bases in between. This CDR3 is CSARDPPGWENQPQHF. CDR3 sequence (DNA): TGCAGTGCTAGAGATCCGCCTGGGTGGGAAAATCAGCCCCAGCATTTT.

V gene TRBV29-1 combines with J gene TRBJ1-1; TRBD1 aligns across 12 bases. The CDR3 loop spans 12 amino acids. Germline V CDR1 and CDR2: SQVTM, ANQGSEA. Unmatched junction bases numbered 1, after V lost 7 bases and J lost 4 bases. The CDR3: CSGGQGATEAFF. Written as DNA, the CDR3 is TGCAGCGGGGGACAGGGGGCCACTGAAGCTTTCTTT. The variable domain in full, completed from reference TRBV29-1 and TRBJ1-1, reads SAVISQKPSRDICQRGTSLTIQCQVDSQVTMMFWYRQQPGQSLTLIATANQGSEATYESGFVIDKFPISRPNLTFSTLTVSNMSPEDSSIYLCSGGQGATEAFFGQGTRLTVV.

The CDR3 coding sequence is TGTGCCACCAGCAGAGGGAAGGGGGGTCAGGCACAGTTCTTC. Amino acids: CATSRGKGGQAQFF. The chain has TRBV15 and TRBJ2-1; D is possibly TRBD1 or TRBD2 (6 bases each). The CDR3 spans 14 residues. The V end lost 1 base, the J end lost 13 bases, and 17 bases lay between the germline ends. Germline-derived CDR1 and CDR2 are LNHNV and YYDKDF (reference sequence).

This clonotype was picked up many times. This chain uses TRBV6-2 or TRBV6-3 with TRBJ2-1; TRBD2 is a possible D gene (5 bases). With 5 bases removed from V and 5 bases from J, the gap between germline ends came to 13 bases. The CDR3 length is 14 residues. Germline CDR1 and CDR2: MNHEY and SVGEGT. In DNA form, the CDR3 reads TGTGCCAGCAGTAACCCCCCGGGGAACAATGAGCAGTTCTTC. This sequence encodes CASSNPPGNNEQFF.

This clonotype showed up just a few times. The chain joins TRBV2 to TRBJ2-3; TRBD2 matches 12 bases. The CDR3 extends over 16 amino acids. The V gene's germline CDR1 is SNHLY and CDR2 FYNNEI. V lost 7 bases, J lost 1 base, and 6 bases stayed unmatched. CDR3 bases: TGTGCCAGCAACCAACGACTAGCGGGGGGCACAGATACGCAGTATTTT. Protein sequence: CASNQRLAGGTDTQYF.

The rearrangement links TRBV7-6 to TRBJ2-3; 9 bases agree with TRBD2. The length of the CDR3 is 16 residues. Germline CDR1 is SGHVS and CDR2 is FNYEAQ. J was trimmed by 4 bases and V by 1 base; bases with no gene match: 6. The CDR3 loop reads CASSLVPSGVPDTQYF. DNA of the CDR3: TGTGCCAGCAGCTTAGTACCTAGCGGGGTGCCAGATACGCAGTATTTT.

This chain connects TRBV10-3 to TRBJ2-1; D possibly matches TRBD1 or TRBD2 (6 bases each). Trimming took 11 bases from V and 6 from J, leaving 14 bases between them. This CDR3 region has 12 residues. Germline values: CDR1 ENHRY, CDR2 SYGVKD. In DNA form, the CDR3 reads TGTGCCCAAAAGGGGGGATGCAATGAGCAGTTCTTC. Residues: CAQKGGCNEQFF.

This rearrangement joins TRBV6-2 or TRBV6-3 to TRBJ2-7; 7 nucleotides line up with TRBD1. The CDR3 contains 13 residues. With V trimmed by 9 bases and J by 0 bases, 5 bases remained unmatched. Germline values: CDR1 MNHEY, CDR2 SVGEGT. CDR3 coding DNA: TGTGCCAGTGCCGGGACAGACTCCTACGAGCAGTACTTC. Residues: CASAGTDSYEQYF.

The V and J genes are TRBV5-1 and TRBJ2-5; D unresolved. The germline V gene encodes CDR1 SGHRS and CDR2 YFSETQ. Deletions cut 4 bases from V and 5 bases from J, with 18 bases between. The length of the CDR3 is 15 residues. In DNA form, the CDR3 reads TGCGCCAGCAGCCCGACATTTCTAGTCCAGGAGACCCAGTACTTC. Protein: CASSPTFLVQETQYF.

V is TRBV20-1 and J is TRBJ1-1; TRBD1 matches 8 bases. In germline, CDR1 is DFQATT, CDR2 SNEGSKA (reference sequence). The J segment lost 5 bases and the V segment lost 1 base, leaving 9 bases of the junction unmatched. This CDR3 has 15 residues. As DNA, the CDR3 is TGCAGTGCTAGAGGGACAGGGCGTTGGGAGACTGAAGCTTTCTTT. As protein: CSARGTGRWETEAFF.

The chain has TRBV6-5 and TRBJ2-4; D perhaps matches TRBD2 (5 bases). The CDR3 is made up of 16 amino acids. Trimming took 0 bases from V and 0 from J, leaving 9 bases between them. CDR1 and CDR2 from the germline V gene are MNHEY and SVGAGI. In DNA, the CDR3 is TGTGCCAGCAGTTACTCGAAGGACTCAGCCAAAAACATTCAGTACTTC. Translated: CASSYSKDSAKNIQYF.